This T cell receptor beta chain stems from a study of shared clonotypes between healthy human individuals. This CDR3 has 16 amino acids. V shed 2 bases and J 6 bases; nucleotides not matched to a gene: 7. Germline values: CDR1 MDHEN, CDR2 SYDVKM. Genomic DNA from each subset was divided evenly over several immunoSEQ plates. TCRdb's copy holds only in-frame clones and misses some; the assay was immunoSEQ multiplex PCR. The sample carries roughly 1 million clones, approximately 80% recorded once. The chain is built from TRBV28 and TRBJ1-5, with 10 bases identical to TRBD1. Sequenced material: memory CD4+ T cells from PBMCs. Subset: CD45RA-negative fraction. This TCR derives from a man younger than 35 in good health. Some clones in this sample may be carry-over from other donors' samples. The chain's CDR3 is CASSLVDRGRSQPQHF. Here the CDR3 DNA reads TGTGCCAGCAGTTTAGTCGACAGGGGGCGAAGTCAGCCCCAGCATTTT.